This T cell receptor (beta chain) was captured in a study of vaccination and CD4 T cells after COVID-19. Cultured CD4+ T-cell DNA underwent Oncomine TCR Beta short-read sequencing. In TCRdb, the PCR reads were re-called with MiXCR into one record per CDR3 protein. The table has approximately 7,000 distinct CDR3 sequences, about three quarters seen once. This sample's treatment: approximately 9-day PBMC culture with coronavirus spike peptide pools or control peptides (ViraFEST assay). Trimming removed 3 bases at V and 6 bases at J, with 12 bases between. The germline CDR1 and CDR2 sequences are DFQATT and SNEGSKA (reference sequence). The CDR3 length is 12 residues. For this clonotype: Its antigen is unknown.

This TCR was recovered from a human donor who had recovered from COVID-19. The chain has TRBV20-1 and TRBJ2-7; D unclear. Sequenced input: CD4+ T cells from blood, cultured in vitro. The CDR3 protein is CSARRDGREQYF. The CDR3 bases are TGCAGTGCTAGGAGAGATGGGCGCGAGCAGTACTTC.